These 12 T cell receptor beta chains were sequenced from one sample in a study of blood T cell repertoires in COVID-19. This table comes from immunoSEQ multiplex PCR, and its TCRdb copy is limited to in-frame clones, with some not included. The sample yields around 200,000 clones, approximately 90% seen once. The specimen was peripheral blood. The receptors stem from a man aged 30 to 45 with acute or convalescent COVID-19.

This sequence joins TRBV7-9 and TRBJ2-7, with 11 nucleotides matching TRBD1. Germline assignment: CDR1 SEHNR and CDR2 FQNEAQ (reference sequence). The V and J ends lost 1 base and 3 bases, in that order; junction bases with no gene match: 2. This CDR3 region has 15 residues. CDR3 residues: CASSLVGQGDYEQYF. CDR3 bases: TGTGCCAGCAGCTTAGTGGGACAGGGGGACTACGAGCAGTACTTC.

This chain uses TRBV9 with TRBJ1-2, with a weak D call TRBD1 (5 bases). Trimming pared 0 bases from V and 5 bases from J, leaving 14 bases between. Germline-derived CDR1 and CDR2 are SGDLS and YYNGEE. This CDR3 is built from 15 residues. The CDR3 DNA reads TGTGCCAGCAGCGTAGGCGGCAGGGTGGCGTATGGCTACACCTTC. It codes for CASSVGGRVAYGYTF.

The chain employs TRBV3-1 (or the pseudogene TRBV3-2) and TRBJ1-2; D remains unclear. From germline, CDR1 is LGHDT and CDR2 YNNKEL (reference sequence). V was trimmed by 3 bases and J by 8 bases, leaving 19 bases between them. The CDR3 has 15 residues. The CDR3: CASSQRGKDMGGYTF. The DNA of the CDR3 is TGTGCCAGCAGCCAGAGAGGGAAGGATATGGGGGGCTACACCTTC.

The chain joins TRBV19 to TRBJ2-3; maybe TRBD1 (5 bases). This CDR3 has 13 amino acids. Trimming removed 5 bases at V and 7 bases at J, with 13 bases between. CDR1 LNHDA and CDR2 SQIVND come from the germline V gene (reference sequence). DNA of the CDR3: TGTGCCAGTAGTCCAGAAGGACAAAATACGCAGTATTTT. Translated: CASSPEGQNTQYF.

This chain uses TRBV10-3 with TRBJ1-2; 9 bases are shared with TRBD1. This CDR3 has 14 residues. From germline, CDR1 is ENHRY and CDR2 SYGVKD. The V segment lost 5 bases and the J segment 4 bases; nucleotides outside the gene matches: 5. DNA for the CDR3: TGTGCCATCAGTTCAACAGGGGGCGGCTATGGCTACACCTTC. Protein sequence: CAISSTGGGYGYTF.

The chain has TRBV6-5 and TRBJ1-1; D remains unclear. Germline CDR1 reads MNHEY; CDR2 reads SVGAGI. CDR3 length equals 12 residues. V was clipped by 4 bases and J by 4 bases, with 7 bases between them. CDR3 amino acids: CASSLRSTEAFF. The CDR3 nucleotides are TGTGCCAGCAGTTTAAGGAGCACTGAAGCTTTCTTT.

Regarding this clone: A read error may account for a junction end that differs from germline. This chain joins TRBV7-7 and TRBJ2-5; TRBD2 aligns across 7 bases. Per germline, CDR1 SSHAT and CDR2 FNYEAQ (reference sequence). The CDR3 totals 14 residues. CDR3 nucleotides: TGTGCTAGCAGCCCGGCGGGGGTTGGGGAGACCCAGTACTTC. It is translated as CASSPAGVGETQYF.

This clone is a singleton in its sample. V is TRBV3-1 (or the pseudogene TRBV3-2) and J is TRBJ2-5, with a tentative D call TRBD2 (7 bases). V was shortened by 5 bases and J by 4 bases, with 14 bases between the two germline ends. CDR3 length equals 14 residues. Germline CDR1 is LGHDT and CDR2 is YNNKEL (reference sequence). The CDR3, as DNA: TGTGCCAGCAGCAGAATAGGGGGGGGAGAGACCCAGTACTTC. This encodes CASSRIGGGETQYF.

The rearrangement uses TRBV28 and TRBJ1-6, with 7 bases lining up with TRBD1. Looked up from germline, CDR1 is MDHEN and CDR2 is SYDVKM. The CDR3 extends over 14 amino acids. V lost 6 bases to trimming and J lost 7 bases; unmatched junction nucleotides: 6. CDR3 region: CASSRQGGNSPLHF. Here the CDR3 DNA reads TGTGCCAGCAGCCGACAGGGCGGGAATTCACCCCTCCACTTT.

This sequence joins TRBV5-4 and TRBJ2-1; weak D call: TRBD2 (6 bases). This CDR3 comprises 12 residues. Germline loops: CDR1 SGHNT, CDR2 YYREEE (reference sequence). The ends were cut back, 3 bases at V and 6 bases at J, with 7 bases in the middle. CDR3 nucleotide sequence: TGTGCCAGCAGCTCACTAGCCAATGAGCAGTTCTTC. This codes for CASSSLANEQFF.

The V gene is TRBV30, the J gene TRBJ1-1; possibly TRBD1 for D (5 bases). V gave up 7 bases and J gave up 2 bases, with 23 bases separating them. Per the germline V gene, CDR1 is GTSNPN and CDR2 is SVGIG (reference sequence). The CDR3 is 16 amino acids. DNA for the CDR3: TGTGCCTCCACCCTAATCCGAGTCGGGGGAAACACTGAAGCTTTCTTT. Protein: CASTLIRVGGNTEAFF.

In the case of this clone: Other DNA sequences of this sample code for an identical CDR3. The rearrangement uses TRBV18 and TRBJ2-3; D is uncertain. Deletions cut 2 bases from V and 2 bases from J, with 2 bases between. Germline-derived CDR1 and CDR2 are KGHSH and LQKENI. The CDR3 contains 12 residues. The CDR3 bases are TGTGCCAGCTCACCATACACAGATACGCAGTATTTT. The encoded protein is CASSPYTDTQYF.